This is a list of T cell receptor beta chains from one sample in a study of T cell responses to AZD1222 COVID-19 vaccine. The method was immunoSEQ multiplex PCR; TCRdb's version includes in-frame clones alone and lacks a portion of them. Of some 140,000 clones listed, 75% to 95% were seen once; the top ten hold around 2.7%. The specimen was peripheral blood, collected on day 0 of AZD1222 vaccination. These receptors all stem from an adult in good health. Both conserved end residues are part of each CDR3. D genes are given only for firm matches.

TRBJ1-1	TRBV4-3	-	CASSQVSWGTEAFF	TGCGCCAGCAGCCAAGTGTCTTGGGGGACTGAAGCTTTCTTT
TRBJ2-7	TRBV6-5	-	CASSYSPGAIIYEQYF	TGTGCCAGCAGTTACTCACCAGGGGCCATTATTTACGAGCAGTACTTC
TRBJ1-4	TRBV18	-	CASSPSRGENEKLFF	TGTGCCAGCTCACCATCGAGAGGGGAGAATGAAAAACTGTTTTTT
TRBJ1-4	TRBV9	-	CASSVSGANEKLFF	TGTGCCAGCAGCGTATCGGGGGCTAATGAAAAACTGTTTTTT
TRBJ2-5	TRBV5-5	-	CASSLLVQPQETQYF	TGTGCCAGCAGCTTGCTGGTACAACCTCAAGAGACCCAGTACTTC
TRBJ2-5	TRBV5-1	-	CASSYSGTEETQYF	TGCGCCAGCAGCTACTCCGGGACTGAAGAGACCCAGTACTTC
TRBJ1-2	TRBV4-3	-	CASSQDSGQGAYYGYTF	TGCGCCAGCAGCCAAGATTCGGGGCAGGGTGCCTACTATGGCTACACCTTC
TRBJ1-3	TRBV4-1	TRBD1	CATGGTAFGNTIYF	TGCGCCACCGGGGGGACAGCCTTTGGAAACACCATATATTTT
TRBJ2-1	TRBV13	-	CASSLPGLTYNEQFF	TGTGCCAGCAGCTTACCCGGACTAACTTACAATGAGCAGTTCTTC
TRBJ2-2	TRBV6-5	-	CASSKQVYTGELFF	TGTGCCAGCAGTAAACAGGTTTACACCGGGGAGCTGTTTTTT
TRBJ2-7	TRBV11-2	-	CASSLDRLLEQYF	TGTGCCAGCAGCTTAGATAGGCTGCTCGAGCAGTACTTC
TRBJ1-5	TRBV5-6	TRBD1	CASSQQGAGQPQHF	TGTGCCAGCAGCCAACAGGGGGCGGGTCAGCCCCAGCATTTT